Shown below are 16 T cell receptor beta chains from a single sample sequenced in a study of T cells after yellow fever vaccination. TCRdb independently ran MiXCR on the 5' RACE reads; one entry per CDR3 protein. The sample contains a few hundred thousand distinct CDR3 sequences, 3% to 4.5% of which appear only once. The sequenced sample was PBMCs, obtained 5 days after the yellow fever booster vaccination. The receptors were sampled from a man younger than 35 who received the YFV17D yellow fever vaccine.

There are many counts of this clonotype. The V and J genes are TRBV5-5 and TRBJ1-4; D not certain. The CDR3 loop spans 15 amino acids. Germline CDR1 reads SGHKS; CDR2 reads YYEKEE (reference sequence). V gave up 0 bases and J gave up 0 bases, with 6 bases separating them. The CDR3 sequence is CASSLEQATNEKLFF. The CDR3 coding sequence is TGTGCCAGCAGCTTGGAACAAGCAACTAATGAAAAACTGTTTTTT.

In its sample, this clonotype was seen a few times. The rearrangement links TRBV24-1 to TRBJ2-3; unclear D gene. Germline V gene sequence: CDR1 KGHDR, CDR2 SFDVKD. V lost 4 bases and J 11 bases, leaving 9 bases between the germline ends. This CDR3 has 11 residues. The CDR3 protein is CATSDGLGQYF. CDR3 DNA sequence: TGTGCCACCAGTGACGGCCTGGGGCAGTATTTT.

This clonotype was recorded many times. The rearrangement uses TRBV12-3 or TRBV12-4 and TRBJ2-7; D gene unclear. The CDR3 is 12 residues long. Trimming stripped 5 bases from V and 0 bases from J, with 5 bases between. The CDR3 coding sequence is TGTGCCAGCAGTGCCGACTCCTACGAGCAGTACTTC. Protein: CASSADSYEQYF.

The chain has TRBV11-2 and TRBJ2-1, with TRBD2 as a possible D gene (5 bases). Per germline, CDR1 SGHAT and CDR2 FQNNGV. This CDR3 comprises 16 residues. Trimming cost V 3 bases and J 2 bases, with 14 bases left between them. Here the CDR3 DNA reads TGTGCCAGCAGCTTTTATGAGGGTAGGGCCTACAATGAGCAGTTCTTC. Translation: CASSFYEGRAYNEQFF.

A few counts support this clonotype. The J gene is TRBJ1-2, the V gene TRBV14, with D possibly TRBD1 on 6 matching bases. This CDR3 contains 17 residues. Deletions cut 0 bases from V and 0 bases from J, with 14 bases between. CDR1 SGHDN and CDR2 FVKESK come from the germline V gene. The CDR3 reads CASSQDRGGLANYGYTF. The CDR3 region has the DNA TGTGCCAGCAGCCAAGATCGGGGGGGCTTAGCTAACTATGGCTACACCTTC.

This clonotype has a count of ten or more. This chain links TRBV7-2 with TRBJ1-1; D gene uncertain. CDR3 length: 14 residues. Germline lookup yields CDR1 SGHTA and CDR2 FQGNSA. V gave up 6 bases and J gave up 1 base, with 12 bases separating them. The CDR3 is CASRTRETNTEAFF. In DNA form, the CDR3 reads TGTGCCAGCAGAACACGCGAAACGAACACTGAAGCTTTCTTT.

There are a few counts of this clonotype. This chain joins TRBV9 and TRBJ2-3, with TRBD1 matching over 12 bases. The CDR3 is 16 amino acids. Germline trimming cut 2 bases from V and 2 bases from J; bases unmatched to any gene: 3. Germline assignment: CDR1 SGDLS and CDR2 YYNGEE. The CDR3 loop is CASSVEGQGATDTQYF. CDR3 in DNA: TGTGCCAGCAGCGTCGAGGGACAGGGGGCCACAGATACGCAGTATTTT.

This clonotype was found many times. The chain uses TRBV18 and TRBJ2-2; 10 bases map to TRBD1. Germline loops: CDR1 KGHSH, CDR2 LQKENI. Unmatched junction bases numbered 8, after V lost 6 bases and J lost 4 bases. The CDR3 is 16 amino acids. CDR3 DNA sequence: TGTGCCAGCTCCCAGACTGGGACAGGGGTCACCGGGGAGCTGTTTTTT. Protein sequence: CASSQTGTGVTGELFF.

The chain carries TRBV5-1 and TRBJ2-7; D might be TRBD1 (6 bases). V was pared by 4 bases and J by 0 bases, with 11 bases between. CDR1 is SGHRS, CDR2 YFSETQ, per germline. This CDR3 has 14 residues. CDR3 residues: CASSVQGSSYEQYF. Here the CDR3 DNA reads TGCGCCAGCAGCGTGCAGGGGAGCTCCTACGAGCAGTACTTC.

The chain links TRBV20-1 to TRBJ1-1; TRBD1 matches at 9 bases. With 2 bases clipped from V and 4 bases from J, the junction kept 8 bases outside the gene matches. The CDR3 is made up of 15 amino acids. Germline V gives CDR1 DFQATT, CDR2 SNEGSKA (reference sequence). Here the CDR3 DNA reads TGCAGTGCTAGACGACCGGGACAGGGAACCACTGAAGCTTTCTTT. This translates into CSARRPGQGTTEAFF.

V is TRBV3-1 and J is TRBJ2-7; D remains ambiguous. V shed 4 bases and J shed 0 bases, with 13 bases lying between them. Per the germline V gene, CDR1 is LGHDT and CDR2 is YNNKEL (reference sequence). This CDR3 is 15 amino acids long. This CDR3 reads CASSPMTRPSYEQYF. The CDR3 DNA reads as TGTGCCAGCAGCCCTATGACCAGACCCTCCTACGAGCAGTACTTC.

V usage is TRBV4-1 and J usage is TRBJ2-1; D remains ambiguous. This CDR3 contains 13 residues. Trimming removed 0 bases at V and 10 bases at J, with 10 bases between. Germline CDR1 is MGHRA and CDR2 is YSYEKL. The DNA for the CDR3 is TGCGCCAGCAGCCAAGACTGGGTAAGAGAGCAGTTCTTC. Translation gives CASSQDWVREQFF.

There are many counts of this clonotype. The chain has TRBV4-1 and TRBJ1-4; D unresolved. The CDR3 length is 15 residues. The germline V and J ends were trimmed by 1 base and 8 bases, with 14 bases remaining between them. CDR1 MGHRA and CDR2 YSYEKL come from the germline V gene. In DNA form, the CDR3 reads TGCGCCAGCAGCCAAGGGCACGCCCTGGGGGAAAAACTGTTTTTT. This gives the protein CASSQGHALGEKLFF.

This clonotype showed up many times. This chain joins TRBV7-8 and TRBJ1-4; D is undetermined. Germline values: CDR1 SGHVS, CDR2 FQNEAQ. Trimming shortened V by 5 bases and J by 10 bases, and 11 bases separated the two germline ends. The CDR3 has 12 amino acids. CDR3 protein: CASSPGRGKLFF. The CDR3 DNA is TGTGCCAGCAGCCCAGGACGGGGAAAACTGTTTTTT.

This clonotype has more than one count but fewer than ten. The chain recombines TRBV29-1 with TRBJ1-1, with D tentatively TRBD1 (5 bases). The CDR3 consists of 11 residues. Germline V gene sequence: CDR1 SQVTM, CDR2 ANQGSEA. V was cut by 6 bases and J by 8 bases, with 13 bases left in between. The CDR3 DNA sequence: TGCAGCGTGGGGACTGAGTTGGAAGCTTTCTTT. This gives the protein CSVGTELEAFF.

V and J are TRBV6-5 and TRBJ2-3; a possible D gene is TRBD2 (6 bases). The CDR3 extends over 12 amino acids. Trimming cost V 10 bases and J 2 bases, with 10 bases left between them. The germline V gene encodes CDR1 MNHEY and CDR2 SVGAGI. The CDR3 loop is CATRGATDTQYF. The CDR3 coding sequence is TGTGCCACCCGCGGGGCCACAGATACGCAGTATTTT.